Presented here are 28 T cell receptor beta chains from one specimen sequenced in a study of CD8+ T cells in alopecia areata (dated by TCRdb to the late 2010s). The library was made by the immunoSEQ multiplex PCR assay. To provide template for TCR sequencing, every sample had RNA extracted and reverse transcribed into cDNA. TCRdb obtained this table from immuneACCESS and retained in-frame rearrangements with V and J assigned. These tables miss some clones; where compared with another copy, unresolved V genes account for less than half of the shortfall, and the remainder is unexplained. The sample table shows about 160,000 clones, and about three fifths are seen once. 0.91% of the sample lies in the top ten. This specimen's time point label, per the study, means: around 4 weeks on oral tofacitinib. The treatment or condition label for this specimen denotes: oral pan-JAK inhibitor, 5-10 mg twice daily.

The sample here was CD4+ T cells sorted from blood, taken at week 4, from a patient treated with tofacitinib. The receptor source for this set is a human donor with alopecia areata.

On this clone itself: The same CDR3 arises from other DNA sequences in this sample as well. The chain joins TRBV29-1 to TRBJ1-1, with D maybe TRBD1 (5 bases). V was trimmed by 4 bases and J by 2 bases, leaving 8 bases between them. The germline V gene has CDR1 SQVTM and CDR2 ANQGSEA. This CDR3 has 12 amino acids. CDR3 in amino acids: CSVGQLNTEAFF. CDR3 coding DNA: TGCAGCGTTGGACAGCTCAACACTGAAGCTTTCTTT.

This clone was counted only a few times. The V gene is TRBV30, the J gene TRBJ1-3; D ambiguous. V dropped 0 bases and J dropped 8 bases, with 11 bases sitting between them. Germline CDR1 and CDR2: GTSNPN and SVGIG (reference sequence). This CDR3 is built from 13 residues. The CDR3: CAWSVVVAHTIYF. The CDR3 region has the DNA TGTGCCTGGAGTGTAGTGGTAGCTCACACCATATATTTT.

Only a few counts were recorded for this clone. The V gene is TRBV25-1, the J gene TRBJ2-5; 14 bases fit TRBD2. The CDR3 is 14 amino acids. Trimming removed 7 bases from V and 7 bases from J; junction bases left unmatched: 5. Germline lookup yields CDR1 MGHDK and CDR2 SYGVNS. CDR3 sequence (DNA): TGTGCCAGCAAGGGACTAGCGGGGGAGGGGACCCAGTACTTC. Residues: CASKGLAGEGTQYF. Based on the CDR3 plus reference TRBV25-1 and TRBJ2-5, the full variable domain is EADIYQTPRYLVIGTGKKITLECSQTMGHDKMYWYQQDPGMELHLIHYSYGVNSTEKGDLSSESTVSRIRTEHFPLTLESARPSHTSQYLCASKGLAGEGTQYFGPGTRLLVL.

V gene TRBV25-1 combines with J gene TRBJ2-2; TRBD1 matches 10 bases. The CDR3 covers 15 residues. Germline V gene sequence: CDR1 MGHDK, CDR2 SYGVNS. With V trimmed by 7 bases and J by 4 bases, 6 bases remained unmatched. CDR3 region: CASKGTGVGTGELFF. For the CDR3, the DNA is TGTGCCAGCAAAGGGACAGGGGTGGGCACCGGGGAGCTGTTTTTT. The full variable domain, completed using reference TRBV25-1 and TRBJ2-2, is EADIYQTPRYLVIGTGKKITLECSQTMGHDKMYWYQQDPGMELHLIHYSYGVNSTEKGDLSSESTVSRIRTEHFPLTLESARPSHTSQYLCASKGTGVGTGELFFGEGSRLTVL.

The chain carries TRBV2 and TRBJ2-3; perhaps TRBD1 as D (6 bases). CDR3 length equals 14 residues. Per the germline V gene, CDR1 is SNHLY and CDR2 is FYNNEI. Trimming took off 6 bases at V and 3 bases at J, with 13 bases between the two ends. The CDR3 sequence: CASSQDSRTDTQYF. CDR3 DNA: TGTGCCAGCAGCCAGGACAGCCGTACAGATACGCAGTATTTT. Looking up the rest from reference TRBV2 and TRBJ2-3 gives the full variable domain: EPEVTQTPSHQVTQMGQEVILRCVPISNHLYFYWYRQILGQKVEFLVSFYNNEISEKSEIFDDQFSVERPDGSNFTLKIRSTKLEDSAMYFCASSQDSRTDTQYFGPGTRLTVL.

This clone appeared a few times. The chain employs TRBV5-1 and TRBJ2-3; the D is unclear. This CDR3 has 13 residues. Germline V gene sequence: CDR1 SGHRS, CDR2 YFSETQ. V gave up 0 bases and J gave up 8 bases, with 10 bases separating them. The CDR3 bases are TGCGCCAGCAGCTTGGGAGGCTTAAGTACGCAGTATTTT. Residues: CASSLGGLSTQYF. The full variable domain, its missing parts supplied by reference TRBV5-1 and TRBJ2-3, is KAGVTQTPRYLIKTRGQQVTLSCSPISGHRSVSWYQQTPGQGLQFLFEYFSETQRNKGNFPGRFSGRQFSNSRSEMNVSTLELGDSALYLCASSLGGLSTQYFGPGTRLTVL.

In this sample, this clone turned up once. J is TRBJ1-2 and V is TRBV19; a possible D gene is TRBD1 (5 bases). Germline CDR1 LNHDA, CDR2 SQIVND (reference sequence). The CDR3 is made up of 12 amino acids. Trimming removed 10 bases from V and 2 bases from J, with 11 bases in between. The DNA for the CDR3 is TGTGCCATCGGTCGGGGGAACTATGGCTACACCTTC. Protein: CAIGRGNYGYTF.

This clone turned up a few times. The chain uses TRBV29-1 and TRBJ2-3, with 8 positions matching TRBD1. The germline V gene has CDR1 SQVTM and CDR2 ANQGSEA. The V segment lost 4 bases and the J segment 5 bases; nucleotides outside the gene matches: 5. The CDR3 loop spans 13 amino acids. CDR3 sequence reads: CSVARQGRDTQYF. For the CDR3, the DNA is TGCAGCGTTGCGAGACAGGGGAGAGATACGCAGTATTTT.

This clone came up a few times. J is TRBJ2-2 and V is TRBV5-6; D is perhaps TRBD2 (5 bases). Germline CDR1 reads SGHDT; CDR2 reads YYEEEE. This CDR3 has 14 amino acids. With 4 bases removed from V and 7 bases from J, the gap between germline ends came to 14 bases. The CDR3 DNA sequence: TGTGCCAGCAGCCGGGGTCGCGGGCTCGGGGAGCTGTTTTTT. It specifies CASSRGRGLGELFF.

J is TRBJ2-5 and V is TRBV5-1; 13 nucleotides align to TRBD2. The CDR3 is 19 residues long. Losses at the gene ends were 2 bases for V and 2 bases for J; bases not matched to a gene: 12. In germline, CDR1 is SGHRS, CDR2 YFSETQ. The CDR3 DNA reads TGCGCCAGCAGCTTCCTCCCTGCCGGACTAGCGGGGGTACAAGAGACCCAGTACTTC. Its protein product is CASSFLPAGLAGVQETQYF.

This chain links TRBV30 with TRBJ1-6; 7 positions match TRBD1. The germline CDR1 and CDR2 sequences are GTSNPN and SVGIG (reference sequence). V was clipped by 3 bases and J by 10 bases; unmatched bases: 9. The CDR3 length is 14 residues. CDR3 sequence reads: CAWRPGQAGSPLHF. The CDR3 DNA follows: TGTGCCTGGAGGCCAGGACAGGCAGGCTCACCCCTCCACTTT.

This chain links TRBV29-1 with TRBJ2-2, with D tentatively TRBD2 (6 bases). V was trimmed by 6 bases and J by 5 bases, leaving 16 bases between them. CDR1 is SQVTM and CDR2 is ANQGSEA in the germline V gene. The CDR3 runs 14 residues. The chain's CDR3 is CSVSGLPRTGELFF. CDR3 DNA: TGCAGCGTCTCAGGACTACCTCGAACCGGGGAGCTGTTTTTT.

This clone was seen more than once but under ten times. The sample holds other DNA sequences that translate to the same CDR3. The chain combines TRBV30 with TRBJ1-2; D ambiguous. The CDR3 totals 12 residues. Trimming pared 1 base from V and 4 bases from J, leaving 7 bases between. Germline values: CDR1 GTSNPN, CDR2 SVGIG (reference sequence). The chain's CDR3 is CAWSAGGYGYTF. The CDR3 region has the DNA TGTGCCTGGAGTGCCGGTGGCTATGGCTACACCTTC.

V and J are TRBV5-6 and TRBJ1-6; D ambiguous. V shed 0 bases and J shed 9 bases, with 4 bases lying between them. The germline gives CDR1 SGHDT, CDR2 YYEEEE. This CDR3 contains 12 residues. The CDR3 DNA reads TGTGCCAGCAGCTTGGAAAGTTCACCCCTCCACTTT. This translates into CASSLESSPLHF.

The chain is built from TRBV30 and TRBJ2-5, with D perhaps TRBD1 (7 bases). Germline lookup yields CDR1 GTSNPN and CDR2 SVGIG (reference sequence). Trimming cost V 4 bases and J 2 bases, with 14 bases left between them. This CDR3 contains 14 residues. CDR3 amino acids: CAWMEGAGQETQYF. Written as DNA, the CDR3 is TGTGCCTGGATGGAGGGGGCAGGTCAAGAGACCCAGTACTTC. Based on the CDR3 plus reference TRBV30 and TRBJ2-5, the full variable domain is SQTIHQWPATLVQPVGSPLSLECTVEGTSNPNLYWYRQAAGRGLQLLFYSVGIGQISSEVPQNLSASRPQDRQFILSSKKLLLSDSGFYLCAWMEGAGQETQYFGPGTRLLVL.

The rearrangement uses TRBV10-3 and TRBJ2-7; 7 bases match TRBD1. The J segment lost 2 bases and the V segment lost 5 bases, leaving 6 bases of the junction unmatched. CDR3 length: 14 amino acids. Germline-derived CDR1 and CDR2 are ENHRY and SYGVKD. In DNA form, the CDR3 reads TGTGCCATCAGTCAAACGACAGGGACCTACGAGCAGTACTTC. Translating gives CAISQTTGTYEQYF.

The genes are TRBV5-6 and TRBJ2-1; D is undetermined. This CDR3 is built from 14 residues. Germline V gene sequence: CDR1 SGHDT, CDR2 YYEEEE. V was cut by 3 bases and J by 0 bases, with 7 bases left in between. DNA of the CDR3: TGTGCCAGCAGCTCCCTAAGCTCCTACAATGAGCAGTTCTTC. Its protein product is CASSSLSSYNEQFF.

The V gene is TRBV11-1, the J gene TRBJ2-2, with 14 nucleotides matching TRBD2. With V trimmed by 3 bases and J by 5 bases, 8 bases remained unmatched. Germline values: CDR1 SGHAT, CDR2 FQDESV (reference sequence). This CDR3 has 18 amino acids. The CDR3 loop is CASSFGLAGGPRTGELFF. CDR3 in DNA: TGTGCCAGCAGCTTCGGACTAGCGGGGGGCCCGAGGACCGGGGAGCTGTTTTTT.

This clone was observed once. This sequence joins TRBV30 and TRBJ2-1; 12 bases match TRBD2. CDR1 and CDR2 from the germline V gene are GTSNPN and SVGIG (reference sequence). There are 16 residues in the CDR3. V trimming: 4 bases; J trimming: 4 bases; junction bases outside the gene matches: 8. CDR3 sequence (DNA): TGTGCCTGGACTAGCGGGGGGGTCCTGGAGTACAATGAGCAGTTCTTC. Its translation is CAWTSGGVLEYNEQFF.

The chain joins TRBV5-4 to TRBJ2-5; D perhaps matches TRBD1 (5 bases). Germline V lookup: CDR1 SGHNT, CDR2 YYREEE (reference sequence). The V gene lost 2 bases and the J gene lost 5 bases, with 10 bases spanning the gap. The CDR3 is 13 amino acids. CDR3 coding DNA: TGTGCCAGCAGCTTAAAAGGGGCTGAGACCCAGTACTTC. Translating gives CASSLKGAETQYF.

CDR3 amino acids: CAWNSGIQPQHF. The CDR3 DNA is TGTGCCTGGAATAGCGGCATTCAGCCCCAGCATTTT. The V and J genes are TRBV30 and TRBJ1-5; unclear D gene. The CDR3 extends over 12 amino acids. Germline assignment: CDR1 GTSNPN and CDR2 SVGIG (reference sequence). V gave up 4 bases and J gave up 6 bases, with 10 bases separating them. Drawing the rest from reference TRBV30 and TRBJ1-5, the complete variable domain is SQTIHQWPATLVQPVGSPLSLECTVEGTSNPNLYWYRQAAGRGLQLLFYSVGIGQISSEVPQNLSASRPQDRQFILSSKKLLLSDSGFYLCAWNSGIQPQHFGDGTRLSIL.

This chain joins TRBV11-2 and TRBJ1-6; TRBD1 matches 7 bases. Germline V gene data show CDR1 as SGHAT and CDR2 as FQNNGV. CDR3 size: 14 residues. Losses at the gene ends were 2 bases for V and 13 bases for J; bases not matched to a gene: 8. The CDR3: CASSLRQGRFPLHF. The CDR3 DNA sequence: TGTGCCAGCAGCTTACGACAGGGTAGATTTCCCCTCCACTTT.

V is TRBV18 and J is TRBJ1-1; D remains unclear. The CDR3 loop spans 13 amino acids. CDR1 and CDR2 from the germline V gene are KGHSH and LQKENI. The V gene lost 2 bases and the J gene lost 1 base, with 5 bases spanning the gap. CDR3 sequence (DNA): TGTGCCAGCTCACCAGGGTCGAACACTGAAGCTTTCTTT. Residues: CASSPGSNTEAFF. Together with reference TRBV18 and TRBJ1-1, the CDR3 gives the full variable domain: NAGVMQNPRHLVRRRGQEARLRCSPMKGHSHVYWYRQLPEEGLKFMVYLQKENIIDESGMPKERFSAEFPKEGPSILRIQQVVRGDSAAYFCASSPGSNTEAFFGQGTRLTVV.

The chain is built from TRBV5-1 and TRBJ1-4; D perhaps matches TRBD1 (6 bases). The V gene lost 4 bases and the J gene lost 7 bases, with 17 bases spanning the gap. The CDR3 is made up of 15 amino acids. Germline values: CDR1 SGHRS, CDR2 YFSETQ. The CDR3 bases are TGCGCCAGCAGCCCCGGACAGTCGGGTGGTGAAAAACTGTTTTTT. Translating gives CASSPGQSGGEKLFF.

The V and J genes are TRBV30 and TRBJ1-1, with TRBD1 matching 7 bases. The CDR3 runs 14 residues. The germline V gene encodes CDR1 GTSNPN and CDR2 SVGIG (reference sequence). The CDR3 nucleotides read TGTGCTGCTTGTAATGAGGGGGCGCGAACTGAAGCTTTCTTT. It codes for CAACNEGARTEAFF.

This clone was seen a handful of times. This sequence joins TRBV30 and TRBJ1-2; D remains ambiguous. Trimming pared 6 bases from V and 2 bases from J, leaving 13 bases between. Germline-derived CDR1 and CDR2 are GTSNPN and SVGIG (reference sequence). The CDR3 totals 13 residues. The CDR3 loop reads CACPLVGNYGYTF. CDR3 DNA sequence: TGTGCCTGCCCCCTCGTGGGGAACTATGGCTACACCTTC.

A note on this clone: Different DNA sequences within this sample yield the same CDR3. The genes are TRBV29-1 and TRBJ2-7, with TRBD2 as a possible D gene (6 bases). The germline gives CDR1 SQVTM, CDR2 ANQGSEA. This CDR3 has 11 residues. V lost 4 bases and J lost 4, with 8 bases in between. The CDR3 sequence is CSVVGGYEQYF. The DNA for the CDR3 is TGCAGCGTTGTGGGGGGTTACGAGCAGTACTTC.

The chain joins TRBV30 to TRBJ2-1, with a weak D call TRBD1 (5 bases). The CDR3 sequence is 11 residues long. V was pared by 4 bases and J by 15 bases, with 16 bases between. Germline V gene lookup returns CDR1 GTSNPN and CDR2 SVGIG (reference sequence). In DNA, the CDR3 is TGTGCCTGGAACACTGGACGTGGGGCGTTCTTC. Residues: CAWNTGRGAFF.